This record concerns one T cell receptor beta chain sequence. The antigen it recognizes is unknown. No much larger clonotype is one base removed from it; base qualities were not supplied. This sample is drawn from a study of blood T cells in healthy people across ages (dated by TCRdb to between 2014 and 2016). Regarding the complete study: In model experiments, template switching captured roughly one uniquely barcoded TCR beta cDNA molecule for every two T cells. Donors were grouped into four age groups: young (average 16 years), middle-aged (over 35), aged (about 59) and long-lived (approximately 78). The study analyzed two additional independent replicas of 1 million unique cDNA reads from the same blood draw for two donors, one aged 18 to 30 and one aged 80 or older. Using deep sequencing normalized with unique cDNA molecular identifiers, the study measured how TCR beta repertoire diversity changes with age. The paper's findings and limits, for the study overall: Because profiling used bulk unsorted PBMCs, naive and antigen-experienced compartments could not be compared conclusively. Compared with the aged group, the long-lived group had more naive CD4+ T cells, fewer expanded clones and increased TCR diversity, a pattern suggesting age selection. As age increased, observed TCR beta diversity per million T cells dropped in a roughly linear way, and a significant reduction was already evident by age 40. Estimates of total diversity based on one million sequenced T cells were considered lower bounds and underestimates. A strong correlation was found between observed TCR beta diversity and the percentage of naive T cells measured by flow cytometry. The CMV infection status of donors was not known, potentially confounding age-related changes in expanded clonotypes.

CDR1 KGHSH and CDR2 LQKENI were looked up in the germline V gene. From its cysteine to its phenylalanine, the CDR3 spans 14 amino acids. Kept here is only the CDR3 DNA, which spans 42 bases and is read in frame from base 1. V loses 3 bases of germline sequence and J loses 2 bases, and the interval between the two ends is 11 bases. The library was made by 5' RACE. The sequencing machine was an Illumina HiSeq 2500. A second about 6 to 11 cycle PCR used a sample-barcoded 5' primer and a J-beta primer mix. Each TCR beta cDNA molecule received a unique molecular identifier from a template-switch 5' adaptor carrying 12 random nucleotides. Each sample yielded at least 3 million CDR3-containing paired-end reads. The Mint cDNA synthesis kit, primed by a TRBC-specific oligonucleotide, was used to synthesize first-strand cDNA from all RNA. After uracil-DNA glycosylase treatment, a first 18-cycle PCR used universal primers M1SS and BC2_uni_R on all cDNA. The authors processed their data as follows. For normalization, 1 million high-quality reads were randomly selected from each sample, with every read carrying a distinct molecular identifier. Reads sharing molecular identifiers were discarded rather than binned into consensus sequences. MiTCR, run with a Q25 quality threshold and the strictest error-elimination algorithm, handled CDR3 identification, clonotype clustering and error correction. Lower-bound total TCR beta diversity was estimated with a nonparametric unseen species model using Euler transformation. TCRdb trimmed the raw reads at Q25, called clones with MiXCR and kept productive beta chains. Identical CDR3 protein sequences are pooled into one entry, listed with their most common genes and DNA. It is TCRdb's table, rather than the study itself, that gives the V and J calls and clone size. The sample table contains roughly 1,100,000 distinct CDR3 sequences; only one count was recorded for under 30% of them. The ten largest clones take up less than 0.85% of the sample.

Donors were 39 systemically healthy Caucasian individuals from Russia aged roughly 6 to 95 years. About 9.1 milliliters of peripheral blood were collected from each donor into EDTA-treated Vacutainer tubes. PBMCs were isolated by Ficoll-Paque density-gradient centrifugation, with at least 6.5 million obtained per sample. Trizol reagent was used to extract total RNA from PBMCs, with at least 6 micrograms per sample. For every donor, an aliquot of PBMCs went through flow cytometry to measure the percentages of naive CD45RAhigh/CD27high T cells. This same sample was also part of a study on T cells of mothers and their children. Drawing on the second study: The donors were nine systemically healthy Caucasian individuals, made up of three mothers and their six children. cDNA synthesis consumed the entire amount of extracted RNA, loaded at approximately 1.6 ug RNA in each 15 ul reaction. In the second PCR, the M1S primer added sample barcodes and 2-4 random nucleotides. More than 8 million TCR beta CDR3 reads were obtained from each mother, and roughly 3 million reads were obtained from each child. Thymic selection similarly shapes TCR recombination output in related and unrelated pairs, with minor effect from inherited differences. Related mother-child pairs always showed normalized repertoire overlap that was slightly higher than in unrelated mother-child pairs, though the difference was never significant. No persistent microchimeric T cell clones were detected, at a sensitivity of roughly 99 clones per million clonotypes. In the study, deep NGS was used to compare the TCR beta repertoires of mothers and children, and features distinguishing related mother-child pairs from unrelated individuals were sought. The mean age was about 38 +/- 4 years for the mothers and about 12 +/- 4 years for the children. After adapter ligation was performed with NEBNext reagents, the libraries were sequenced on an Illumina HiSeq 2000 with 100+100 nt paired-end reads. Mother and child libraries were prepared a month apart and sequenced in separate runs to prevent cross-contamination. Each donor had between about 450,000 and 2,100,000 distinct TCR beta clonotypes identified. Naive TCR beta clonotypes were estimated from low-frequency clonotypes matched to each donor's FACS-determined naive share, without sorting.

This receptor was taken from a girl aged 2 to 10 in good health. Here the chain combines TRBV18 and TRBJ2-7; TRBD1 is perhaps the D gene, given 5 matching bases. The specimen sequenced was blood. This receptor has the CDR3 CASSPGRAPYEQYF. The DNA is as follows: TGTGCCAGCTCACCTGGCAGGGCTCCCTACGAGCAGTACTTC.